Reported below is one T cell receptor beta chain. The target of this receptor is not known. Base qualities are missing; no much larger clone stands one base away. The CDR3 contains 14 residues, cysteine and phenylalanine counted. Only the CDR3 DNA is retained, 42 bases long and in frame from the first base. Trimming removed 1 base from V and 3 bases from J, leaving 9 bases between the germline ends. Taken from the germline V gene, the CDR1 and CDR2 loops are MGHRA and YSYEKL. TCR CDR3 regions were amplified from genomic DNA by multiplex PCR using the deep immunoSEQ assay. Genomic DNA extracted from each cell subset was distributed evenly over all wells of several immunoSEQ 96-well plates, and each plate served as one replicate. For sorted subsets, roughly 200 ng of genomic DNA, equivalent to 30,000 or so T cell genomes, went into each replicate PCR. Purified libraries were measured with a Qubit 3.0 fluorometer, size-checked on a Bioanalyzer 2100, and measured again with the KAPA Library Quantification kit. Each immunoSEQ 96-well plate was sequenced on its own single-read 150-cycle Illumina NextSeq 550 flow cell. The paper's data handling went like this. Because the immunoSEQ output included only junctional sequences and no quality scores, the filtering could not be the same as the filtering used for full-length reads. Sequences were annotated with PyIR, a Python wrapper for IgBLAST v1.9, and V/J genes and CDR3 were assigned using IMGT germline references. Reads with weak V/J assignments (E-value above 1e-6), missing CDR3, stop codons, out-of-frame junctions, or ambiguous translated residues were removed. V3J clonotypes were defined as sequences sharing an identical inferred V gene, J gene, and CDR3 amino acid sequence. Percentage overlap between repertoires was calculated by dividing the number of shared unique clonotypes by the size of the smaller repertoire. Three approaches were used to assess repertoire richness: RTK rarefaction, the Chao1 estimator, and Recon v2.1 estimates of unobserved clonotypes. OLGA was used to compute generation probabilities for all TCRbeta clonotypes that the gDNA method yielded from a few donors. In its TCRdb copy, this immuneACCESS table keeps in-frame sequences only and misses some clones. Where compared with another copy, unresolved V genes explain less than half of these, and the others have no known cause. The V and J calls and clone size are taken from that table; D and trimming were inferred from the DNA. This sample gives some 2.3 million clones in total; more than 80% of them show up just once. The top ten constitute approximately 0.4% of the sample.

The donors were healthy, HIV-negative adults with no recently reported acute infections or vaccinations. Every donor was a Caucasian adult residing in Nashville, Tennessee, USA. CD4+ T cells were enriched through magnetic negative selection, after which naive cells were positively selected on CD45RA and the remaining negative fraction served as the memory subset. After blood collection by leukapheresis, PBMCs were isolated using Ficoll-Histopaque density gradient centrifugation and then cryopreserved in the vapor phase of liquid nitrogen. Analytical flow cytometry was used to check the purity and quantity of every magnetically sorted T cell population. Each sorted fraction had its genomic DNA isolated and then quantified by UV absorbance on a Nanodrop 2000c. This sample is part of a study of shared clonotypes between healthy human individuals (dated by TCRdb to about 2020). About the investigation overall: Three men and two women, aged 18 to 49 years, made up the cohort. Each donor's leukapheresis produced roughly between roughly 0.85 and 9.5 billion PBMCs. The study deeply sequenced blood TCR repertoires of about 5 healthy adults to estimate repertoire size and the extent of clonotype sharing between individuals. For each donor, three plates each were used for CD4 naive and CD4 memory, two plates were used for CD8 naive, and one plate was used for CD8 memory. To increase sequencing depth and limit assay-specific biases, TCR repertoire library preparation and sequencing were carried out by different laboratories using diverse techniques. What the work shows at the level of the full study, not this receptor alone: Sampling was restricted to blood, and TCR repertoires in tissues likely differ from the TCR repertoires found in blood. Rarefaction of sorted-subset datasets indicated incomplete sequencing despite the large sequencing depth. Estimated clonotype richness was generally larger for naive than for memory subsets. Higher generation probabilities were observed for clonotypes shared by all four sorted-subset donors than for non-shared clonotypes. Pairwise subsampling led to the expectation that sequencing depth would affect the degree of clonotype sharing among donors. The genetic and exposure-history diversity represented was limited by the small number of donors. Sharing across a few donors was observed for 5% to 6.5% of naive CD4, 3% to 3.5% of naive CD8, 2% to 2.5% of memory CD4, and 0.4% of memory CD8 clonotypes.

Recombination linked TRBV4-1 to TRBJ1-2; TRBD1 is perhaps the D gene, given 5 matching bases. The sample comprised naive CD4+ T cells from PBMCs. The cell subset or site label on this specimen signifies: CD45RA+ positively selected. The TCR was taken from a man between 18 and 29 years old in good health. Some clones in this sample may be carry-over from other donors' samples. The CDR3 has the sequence CASSQGQGYYGYTF. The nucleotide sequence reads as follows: TGCGCCAGCAGCCAAGGTCAGGGCTACTATGGCTACACCTTC.